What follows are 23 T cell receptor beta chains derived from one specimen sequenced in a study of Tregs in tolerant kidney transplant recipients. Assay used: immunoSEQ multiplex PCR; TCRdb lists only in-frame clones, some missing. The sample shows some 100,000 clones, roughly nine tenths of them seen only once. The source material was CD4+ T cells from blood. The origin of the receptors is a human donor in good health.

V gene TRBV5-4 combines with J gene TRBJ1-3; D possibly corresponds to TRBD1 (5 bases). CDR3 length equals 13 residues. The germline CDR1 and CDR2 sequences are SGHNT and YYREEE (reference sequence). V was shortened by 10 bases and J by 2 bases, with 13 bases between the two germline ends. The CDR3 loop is CAVSRGAGNTIYF. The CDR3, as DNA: TGTGCCGTCTCTAGGGGAGCTGGAAACACCATATATTTT. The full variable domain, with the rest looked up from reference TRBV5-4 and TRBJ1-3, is ETGVTQSPTHLIKTRGQQVTLRCSSQSGHNTVSWYQQALGQGPQFIFQYYREEENGRGNFPPRFSGLQFPNYSSELNVNALELDDSALYLCAVSRGAGNTIYFGEGSWLTVV.

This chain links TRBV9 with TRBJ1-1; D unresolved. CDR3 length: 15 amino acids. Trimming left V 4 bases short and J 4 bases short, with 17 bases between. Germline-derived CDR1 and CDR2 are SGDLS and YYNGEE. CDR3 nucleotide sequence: TGTGCCAGCAGCACCGGACTGCCGACGGGCACTGAAGCTTTCTTT. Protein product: CASSTGLPTGTEAFF.

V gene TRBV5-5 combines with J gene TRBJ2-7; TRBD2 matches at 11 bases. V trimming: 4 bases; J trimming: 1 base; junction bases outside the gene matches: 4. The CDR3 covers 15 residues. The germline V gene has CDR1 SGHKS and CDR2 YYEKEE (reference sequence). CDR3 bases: TGTGCCAGCAGCCTACTAGCGGGAGTTTCCTACGAGCAGTACTTC. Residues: CASSLLAGVSYEQYF.

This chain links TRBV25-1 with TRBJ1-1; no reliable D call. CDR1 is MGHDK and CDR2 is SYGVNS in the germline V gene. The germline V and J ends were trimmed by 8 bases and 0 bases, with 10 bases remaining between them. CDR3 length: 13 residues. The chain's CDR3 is CASQETLNTEAFF. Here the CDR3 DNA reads TGTGCCAGCCAAGAAACACTGAACACTGAAGCTTTCTTT.

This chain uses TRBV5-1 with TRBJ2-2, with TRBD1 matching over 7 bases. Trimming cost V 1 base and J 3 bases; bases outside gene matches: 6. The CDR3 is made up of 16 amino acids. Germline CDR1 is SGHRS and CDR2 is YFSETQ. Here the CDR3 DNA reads TGCGCCAGCAGCTTGTCCGGGACAGCAGACACCGGGGAGCTGTTTTTT. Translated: CASSLSGTADTGELFF.

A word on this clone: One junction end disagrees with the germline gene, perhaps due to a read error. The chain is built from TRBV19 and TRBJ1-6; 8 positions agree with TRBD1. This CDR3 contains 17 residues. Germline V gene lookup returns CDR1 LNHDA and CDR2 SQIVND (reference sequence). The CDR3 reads CASSTGGVKSSNSPLHF. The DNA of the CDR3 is TGTGCCAGTAGTACAGGGGGCGTGAAATCCTCTAATTCACCCCTCCACTTT.

The CDR3 DNA follows: TGCGCCAGCAGCCTTAACGCAGCCTACGAGCAGTACTTC. As protein: CASSLNAAYEQYF. The genes are TRBV4-1 and TRBJ2-7; D call uncertain. The germline CDR1 and CDR2 sequences are MGHRA and YSYEKL. V lost 4 bases and J lost 2, with 9 bases in between. The CDR3 is 13 amino acids.

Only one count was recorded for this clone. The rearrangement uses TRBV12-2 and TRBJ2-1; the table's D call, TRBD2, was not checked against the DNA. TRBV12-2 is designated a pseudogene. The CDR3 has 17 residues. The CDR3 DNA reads TGTGCAAGTCGCTTACCCCCGGGCGGGAGACGTTACAATGAGCAGTTCTTC. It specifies CASRLPPGGRRYNEQFF.

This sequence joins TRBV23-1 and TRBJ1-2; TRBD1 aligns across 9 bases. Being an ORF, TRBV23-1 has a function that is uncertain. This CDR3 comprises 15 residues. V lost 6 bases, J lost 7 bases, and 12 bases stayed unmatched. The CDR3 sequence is CASSHRGRQCGGYTF. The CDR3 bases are TGCGCCAGCAGCCACAGGGGGCGTCAATGTGGTGGCTACACCTTC.

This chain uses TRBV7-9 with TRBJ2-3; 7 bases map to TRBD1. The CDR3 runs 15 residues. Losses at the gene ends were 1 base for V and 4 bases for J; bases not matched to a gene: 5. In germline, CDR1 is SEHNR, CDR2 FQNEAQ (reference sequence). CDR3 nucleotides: TGTGCCAGCAGCTTAGTAGGACAGGTAGCAGATACGCAGTATTTT. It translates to CASSLVGQVADTQYF.

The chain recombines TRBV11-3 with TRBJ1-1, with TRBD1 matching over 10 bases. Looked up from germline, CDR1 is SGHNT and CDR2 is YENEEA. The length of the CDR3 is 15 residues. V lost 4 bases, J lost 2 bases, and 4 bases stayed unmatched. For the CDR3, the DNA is TGTGCCAGCAGCTCGACAGGGGGCCGCAACACTGAAGCTTTCTTT. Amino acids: CASSSTGGRNTEAFF.

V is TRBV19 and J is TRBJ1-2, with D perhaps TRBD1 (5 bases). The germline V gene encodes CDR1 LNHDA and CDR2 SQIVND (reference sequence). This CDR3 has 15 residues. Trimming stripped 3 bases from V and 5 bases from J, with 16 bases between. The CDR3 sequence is CASSIFGTALYGYTF. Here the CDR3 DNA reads TGTGCCAGTAGTATCTTCGGGACGGCGTTATATGGCTACACCTTC. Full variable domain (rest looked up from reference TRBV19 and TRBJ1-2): DGGITQSPKYLFRKEGQNVTLSCEQNLNHDAMYWYRQDPGQGLRLIYYSQIVNDFQKGDIAEGYSVSREKKESFPLTVTSAQKNPTAFYLCASSIFGTALYGYTFGSGTRLTVV.

CDR3 coding DNA: TGTGCCAGCAGTGAAACTCCCTACACAGATACGCAGTATTTT. This codes for CASSETPYTDTQYF. J is TRBJ2-3 and V is TRBV2; D is unclear. V shed 2 bases and J shed 2 bases, with 8 bases lying between them. Germline values: CDR1 SNHLY, CDR2 FYNNEI. The CDR3 runs 14 residues.

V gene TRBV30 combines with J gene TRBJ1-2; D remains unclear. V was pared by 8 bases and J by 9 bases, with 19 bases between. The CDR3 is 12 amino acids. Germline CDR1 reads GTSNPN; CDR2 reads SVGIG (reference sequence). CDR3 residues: CAGMRADRSYTF. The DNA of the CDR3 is TGTGCCGGTATGCGGGCCGATAGGAGCTACACCTTC.

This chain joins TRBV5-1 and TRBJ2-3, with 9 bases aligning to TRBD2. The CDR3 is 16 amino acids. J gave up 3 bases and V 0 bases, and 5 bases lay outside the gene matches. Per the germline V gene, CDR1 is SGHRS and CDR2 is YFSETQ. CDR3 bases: TGCGCCAGCAGCTTGGTAGCGGGGGCCGTTACAGATACGCAGTATTTT. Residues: CASSLVAGAVTDTQYF.

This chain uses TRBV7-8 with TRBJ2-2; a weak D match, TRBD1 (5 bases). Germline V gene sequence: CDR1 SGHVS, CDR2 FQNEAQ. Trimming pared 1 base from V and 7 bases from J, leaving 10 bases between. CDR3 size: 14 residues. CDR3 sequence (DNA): TGTGCCAGCAGCTTAGAGGGGTCGGGCGGGGAGCTGTTTTTT. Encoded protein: CASSLEGSGGELFF.

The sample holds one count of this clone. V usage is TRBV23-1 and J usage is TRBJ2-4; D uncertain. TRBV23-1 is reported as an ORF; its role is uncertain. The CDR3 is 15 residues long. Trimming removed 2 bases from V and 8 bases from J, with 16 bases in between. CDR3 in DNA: TGCGCCAGCAGTCAACGCCGAGGATCGTCGGACATTCAGTACTTC. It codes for CASSQRRGSSDIQYF.

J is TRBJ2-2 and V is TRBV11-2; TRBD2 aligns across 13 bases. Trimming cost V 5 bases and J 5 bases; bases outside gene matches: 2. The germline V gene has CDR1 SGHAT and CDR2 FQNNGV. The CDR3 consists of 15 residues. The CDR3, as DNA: TGTGCCAGCAGCGAGACTAGCGGGGGGACCGGGGAGCTGTTTTTT. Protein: CASSETSGGTGELFF. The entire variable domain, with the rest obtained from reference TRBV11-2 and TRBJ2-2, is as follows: EAGVAQSPRYKIIEKRQSVAFWCNPISGHATLYWYQQILGQGPKLLIQFQNNGVVDDSQLPKDRFSAERLKGVDSTLKIQPAKLEDSAVYLCASSETSGGTGELFFGEGSRLTVL.

In DNA, the CDR3 is TGTGCCAGCAGTGAAGCTAGAAAGGCCACCGGGGAGCTGTTTTTT. Amino acid sequence: CASSEARKATGELFF. This chain joins TRBV25-1 and TRBJ2-2; D not certain. V shed 2 bases and J shed 4 bases, with 11 bases lying between them. Germline lookup yields CDR1 MGHDK and CDR2 SYGVNS. CDR3 size: 15 residues.

The CDR3 loop is CASRTGVVANEKLFF. CDR3 sequence (DNA): TGTGCCAGCCGGACAGGGGTAGTGGCTAATGAAAAACTGTTTTTT. The chain links TRBV2 to TRBJ1-4, with TRBD1 identical over 9 bases. After removal of 8 bases from V and 3 bases from J, the junction contained 7 bases not matched to a gene. The germline V gene encodes CDR1 SNHLY and CDR2 FYNNEI. CDR3 length: 15 amino acids.

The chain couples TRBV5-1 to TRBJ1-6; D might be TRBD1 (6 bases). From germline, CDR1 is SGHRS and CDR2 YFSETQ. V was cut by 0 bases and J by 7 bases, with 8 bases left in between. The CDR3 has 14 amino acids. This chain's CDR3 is CASSLDRVNSPLHF. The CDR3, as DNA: TGCGCCAGCAGCTTGGACAGGGTGAATTCACCCCTCCACTTT.

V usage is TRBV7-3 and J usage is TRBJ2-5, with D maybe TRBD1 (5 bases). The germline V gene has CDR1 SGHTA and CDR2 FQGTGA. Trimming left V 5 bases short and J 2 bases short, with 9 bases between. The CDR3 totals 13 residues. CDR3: CASSRQNQETQYF. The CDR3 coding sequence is TGTGCCAGCAGCAGACAGAATCAAGAGACCCAGTACTTC.

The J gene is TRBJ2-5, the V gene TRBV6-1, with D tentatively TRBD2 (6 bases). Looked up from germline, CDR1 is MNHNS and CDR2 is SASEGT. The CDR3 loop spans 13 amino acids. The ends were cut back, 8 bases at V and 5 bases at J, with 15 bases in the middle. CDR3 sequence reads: CASQVRREETQYF. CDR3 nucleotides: TGTGCCAGCCAAGTCCGGAGGGAGGAGACCCAGTACTTC.